This entry is about one T cell receptor beta chain. Its antigen remains unidentified. These data originate in a study of T cells in localized non-small cell lung cancer. Germline V gene sequence: CDR1 GTSNPN, CDR2 SVGIG (reference sequence). The junction had 9 bases not matched to a gene; V was cut back by 7 bases and J by 4 bases. This CDR3 region has 13 residues. Study-wide results and limits: Out of the top 100 tumor clones, a median approximately 61 were seen in adjacent lung. Higher T cell density in the blood was associated with longer overall survival, whereas higher adjacent-lung clonality associated with shorter survival. Because only a single region of the tumor was sequenced, heterogeneity remains possible. Uninvolved adjacent lung had higher T cell clonality than tumor and all other tissues.

Using immunoSEQ multiplex PCR, the repertoire was profiled, and TCRdb retains in-frame clones only, with some absent. The sample records around 33,000 clones, roughly 87% being singletons. Sequences were derived from peripheral blood, sampled before any cancer treatment. The chain joins TRBV30 to TRBJ2-7, with TRBD1 matching 8 bases. This clonotype originated in a male donor aged 60 or over with stage III squamous cell lung carcinoma. CDR3 sequence: CASRQGRSYEQYF. For the CDR3, the DNA is TGTGCCTCGAGACAGGGGCGTTCTTACGAGCAGTACTTC. Together with reference TRBV30 and TRBJ2-7, the CDR3 gives the full variable domain: SQTIHQWPATLVQPVGSPLSLECTVEGTSNPNLYWYRQAAGRGLQLLFYSVGIGQISSEVPQNLSASRPQDRQFILSSKKLLLSDSGFYLCASRQGRSYEQYFGPGTRLTVT.